The 23 T cell receptor beta chains below were found in one sample sequenced in a study of T cell responses to AZD1222 COVID-19 vaccine. The assay was immunoSEQ multiplex PCR, and TCRdb's table has in-frame clones only and misses some. The sample includes some 120,000 clones, 90% to 95% of them seen just once. The material sequenced was peripheral blood, taken on day 0 of AZD1222 vaccination. The receptors originated from an adult in good health.

V usage is TRBV2 and J usage is TRBJ1-1; unclear D gene. CDR1 SNHLY and CDR2 FYNNEI come from the germline V gene. Between the trimmed V and J ends, which lost 7 bases and 1 base, there was a span of 10 bases. The CDR3 has 13 amino acids. CDR3 sequence: CASNVRENTEAFF. The CDR3 nucleotides read TGTGCCAGCAACGTAAGGGAGAACACTGAAGCTTTCTTT.

Concerning this clone: The sample holds other DNA sequences that translate to the same CDR3. V gene TRBV30 combines with J gene TRBJ1-6; no definite D call. Trimming removed 0 bases at V and 7 bases at J, with 10 bases between. Germline CDR1 GTSNPN, CDR2 SVGIG (reference sequence). The CDR3 contains 14 residues. The CDR3 region is CAWSVLGLNSPLHF. CDR3 DNA: TGTGCCTGGAGTGTGTTGGGCTTAAATTCACCCCTCCACTTT. Using reference TRBV30 and TRBJ1-6 for the parts outside the CDR3, the full variable domain is SQTIHQWPATLVQPVGSPLSLECTVEGTSNPNLYWYRQAAGRGLQLLFYSVGIGQISSEVPQNLSASRPQDRQFILSSKKLLLSDSGFYLCAWSVLGLNSPLHFGNGTRLTVT.

V usage is TRBV6-2 or TRBV6-3 and J usage is TRBJ1-3; D is uncertain. The CDR3 runs to 17 residues. In germline, CDR1 is MNHEY, CDR2 SVGEGT. The V gene lost 0 bases and the J gene lost 0 bases, with 12 bases spanning the gap. The CDR3 loop is CASSYSSFEDSGNTIYF. CDR3 in DNA: TGTGCCAGCAGTTACTCGAGCTTCGAGGACTCTGGAAACACCATATATTTT.

The V call is TRBV6-5, the J call TRBJ2-3; 11 nucleotides line up with TRBD2. The CDR3 is made up of 14 amino acids. The germline gives CDR1 MNHEY, CDR2 SVGAGI. J lost 7 bases, V lost 8 bases, and 8 bases had no gene match. As DNA, the CDR3 is TGTGCCAGCTTAGCGGGAGGGCCCCTCCATACGCAGTATTTT. It yields the protein CASLAGGPLHTQYF.

The chain carries TRBV29-1 and TRBJ1-2; no clear D gene. The CDR3 contains 14 residues. V lost 1 base and J lost 5, with 14 bases in between. Germline lookup yields CDR1 SQVTM and CDR2 ANQGSEA. CDR3 region: CSVEGEGDSYGYTF. In DNA, the CDR3 is TGCAGCGTTGAAGGCGAAGGAGACTCATATGGCTACACCTTC.

CDR3 in amino acids: CASSLADYQTDTQYF. For the CDR3, the DNA is TGCGCCAGCAGCTTGGCGGACTACCAAACAGATACGCAGTATTTT. The chain uses TRBV5-1 and TRBJ2-3, with a weak D call TRBD2 (6 bases). Trimming took 0 bases from V and 3 from J, leaving 11 bases between them. Germline V gene data show CDR1 as SGHRS and CDR2 as YFSETQ. CDR3 length: 15 residues.

This chain uses TRBV4-1 with TRBJ1-5; 7 nucleotides line up with TRBD1. The CDR3 is made up of 16 amino acids. V lost 2 bases, J lost 3 bases, and 7 bases stayed unmatched. Germline V lookup: CDR1 MGHRA, CDR2 YSYEKL. DNA for the CDR3: TGCGCCAGCAGCCAACCGGGACAGTCTATCAATCAGCCCCAGCATTTT. Its translation: CASSQPGQSINQPQHF.

This chain links TRBV4-2 with TRBJ1-2, with D unclear. CDR3 length equals 17 residues. The V gene's germline CDR1 is LGHNA and CDR2 YNFKEQ. Trimming took off 2 bases at V and 3 bases at J, with 19 bases between the two ends. CDR3 nucleotides: TGTGCCAGCAGCCAAACGCAGGTCCGGGTGGGTGACTATGGCTACACCTTC. This translates into CASSQTQVRVGDYGYTF.

The chain links TRBV10-3 to TRBJ1-1; weak D call: TRBD1 (6 bases). This CDR3 region has 12 residues. V was pared by 8 bases and J by 6 bases, with 13 bases between. Germline values: CDR1 ENHRY, CDR2 SYGVKD. The CDR3 region is CAIARGAAEAFF. CDR3 DNA: TGTGCCATCGCCAGGGGTGCGGCTGAAGCTTTCTTT.

V usage is TRBV5-1 and J usage is TRBJ2-7, with D tentatively TRBD2 (6 bases). The V end was cut by 3 bases, the J end by 5 bases, with 15 bases between. The germline V gene has CDR1 SGHRS and CDR2 YFSETQ. CDR3 length: 14 residues. The CDR3 region is CASSSGLEGDEQYF. CDR3 coding DNA: TGCGCCAGCAGCTCCGGACTGGAGGGAGACGAGCAGTACTTC.

The gene calls are TRBV7-9 and TRBJ2-2; a possible D gene is TRBD1 (6 bases). Trimming cost V 11 bases and J 4 bases, with 17 bases left between them. Germline V CDR1 and CDR2: SEHNR, FQNEAQ (reference sequence). The CDR3 has 14 residues. This CDR3 is CAGRQDKVTGELFF. The CDR3 region has the DNA TGTGCCGGAAGACAGGATAAAGTCACCGGGGAGCTGTTTTTT.

The J gene is TRBJ1-2, the V gene TRBV25-1; D is undetermined. The CDR3 has 11 residues. The V gene's germline CDR1 is MGHDK and CDR2 SYGVNS. The V end lost 4 bases, the J end lost 4 bases, and 4 bases lay between the germline ends. CDR3 in DNA: TGTGCCAGCAGTGGCCCCTATGGCTACACCTTC. This codes for CASSGPYGYTF.

This chain links TRBV7-9 with TRBJ1-1; 8 positions match TRBD1. V trimming: 2 bases; J trimming: 2 bases; junction bases outside the gene matches: 1. Germline CDR1 and CDR2: SEHNR and FQNEAQ (reference sequence). The CDR3 totals 14 residues. CDR3 protein: CASSLPGGNTEAFF. Written as DNA, the CDR3 is TGTGCCAGCAGCTTACCAGGGGGCAACACTGAAGCTTTCTTT.

This clone was detected once. The chain recombines TRBV27 with TRBJ1-2, with D perhaps matching TRBD1 (5 bases). The CDR3 covers 12 residues. CDR1 and CDR2 (germline): MNHEY, SMNVEV (reference sequence). V dropped 3 bases and J dropped 7 bases, with 9 bases sitting between them. CDR3 sequence reads: CASSFAGGGYTF. In nucleotides, the CDR3 is TGTGCCAGCAGTTTTGCCGGGGGTGGCTACACCTTC.

V is TRBV18 and J is TRBJ2-7; possibly TRBD2 for D (6 bases). The germline V gene has CDR1 KGHSH and CDR2 LQKENI. V dropped 0 bases and J dropped 6 bases, with 18 bases sitting between them. CDR3 length: 16 amino acids. CDR3 protein: CASSPPGGASISEQYF. The CDR3 DNA is TGTGCCAGCTCACCACCTGGCGGGGCTAGTATTTCCGAGCAGTACTTC.

The chain carries TRBV7-9 and TRBJ1-3, with D unclear. The CDR3 consists of 14 residues. The germline V gene has CDR1 SEHNR and CDR2 FQNEAQ (reference sequence). Trimming pared 8 bases from V and 2 bases from J, leaving 13 bases between. The CDR3 reads CASYGGKPGNTIYF. As DNA, the CDR3 is TGTGCCAGCTATGGAGGCAAGCCTGGAAACACCATATATTTT.

CDR3 sequence reads: CATSELEDRGNQPQHF. CDR3 bases: TGTGCCACCAGTGAGTTAGAGGACAGGGGCAATCAGCCCCAGCATTTT. V gene TRBV24-1 combines with J gene TRBJ1-5; 8 bases line up with TRBD1. This CDR3 is 16 amino acids long. Germline V gene lookup returns CDR1 KGHDR and CDR2 SFDVKD. V was pared by 4 bases and J by 2 bases, with 6 bases of the junction left unmatched.

The CDR3 sequence: CASSLEGPNYGYTF. DNA for the CDR3: TGCGCCAGCAGCTTGGAGGGCCCTAACTATGGCTACACCTTC. The chain is built from TRBV5-1 and TRBJ1-2; no reliable D call. The CDR3 covers 14 residues. Trimming removed 0 bases from V and 0 bases from J, with 6 bases in between. Germline V CDR1 and CDR2: SGHRS, YFSETQ.

V is TRBV12-2 and J is TRBJ2-7. TRBV12-2 is a known pseudogene. This CDR3 has 15 residues. The CDR3, as DNA: TGTGCAAGTCGCCCACGGGAGTTAAGGGGGTACGAGCAGTACTTC. It encodes CASRPRELRGYEQYF.

The chain is built from TRBV6-5 and TRBJ1-5, with D perhaps TRBD1 (5 bases). V lost 7 bases and J lost 3, with 10 bases in between. Germline V gene lookup returns CDR1 MNHEY and CDR2 SVGAGI. The CDR3 length is 13 residues. The CDR3 DNA is TGTGCCAGCAATAGACAGCCCAATCAGCCCCAGCATTTT. Its protein product is CASNRQPNQPQHF.

Regarding this clone: The junction departs from germline at one end; a sequencing error may be responsible. The same CDR3 is also encoded by other DNA sequences in this sample. V gene TRBV19 combines with J gene TRBJ2-7; D gene unclear. Germline-derived CDR1 and CDR2 are LNHDA and SQIVND (reference sequence). The CDR3 totals 14 residues. CDR3 region: CASSPDPATYEQYF. The CDR3, as DNA: TGTGCCAGTAGCCCCGACCCGGCCACCTATGAGCAGTACTTC.

The chain carries TRBV10-3 and TRBJ1-4, with TRBD1 matching over 9 bases. The germline V gene has CDR1 ENHRY and CDR2 SYGVKD. With 6 bases clipped from V and 5 bases from J, the junction kept 4 bases outside the gene matches. The CDR3 spans 14 residues. The CDR3 reads CAISSDRGNEKLFF. The DNA for the CDR3 is TGTGCCATCAGCTCCGACAGGGGGAATGAAAAACTGTTTTTT.

The V and J genes are TRBV12-3 or TRBV12-4 and TRBJ1-1; TRBD1 matches at 9 bases. This CDR3 has 12 residues. The V and J ends lost 6 bases and 9 bases, in that order; junction bases with no gene match: 5. The CDR3 here is CASSRNRGQAFF. CDR3 coding DNA: TGTGCCAGCAGCCGAAACAGGGGGCAAGCTTTCTTT.